Listed below are T cell receptor beta chains from one sample, sequenced in a study of blood T cell repertoires in COVID-19. Some clones are missing from TCRdb's copy, which holds only in-frame ones; the method was immunoSEQ multiplex PCR. This table has under 450,000 clones, about 91% appearing once. Sequencing input: peripheral blood. These receptors were collected from a middle-aged woman with COVID-19, enrolled during active disease. Each CDR3 is given with its conserved first and last residue. Each record gives: CDR3 protein, CDR3 DNA, V gene, D gene, clone size, J gene. A D gene is named only where the DNA matches it firmly. Clone size appears in some rows only: once, few, many, or a class for an expanded clone.

CDR3aa: CASSPDRVKQYF
CDR3nt: TGTGCCAGCAGCCCCGACAGGGTTAAGCAGTACTTC
v_gene: TRBV6-6
d_gene: TRBD1
abundance: NA
j_gene: TRBJ2-7

CDR3aa: CASSGRIEAGGYTF
CDR3nt: TGTGCCAGCAGCGGGAGAATAGAGGCTGGAGGCTACACCTTC
v_gene: TRBV7-9
d_gene: NA
abundance: NA
j_gene: TRBJ1-2

CDR3aa: CASSGHRGGETQYF
CDR3nt: TGTGCCAGCAGCGGTCACAGGGGCGGGGAGACCCAGTACTTC
v_gene: TRBV2
d_gene: TRBD1
abundance: NA
j_gene: TRBJ2-5

CDR3aa: CASSLPIQGQRVEQYF
CDR3nt: TGTGCCAGCAGTTTACCGATACAGGGGCAGAGAGTGGAGCAGTACTTC
v_gene: TRBV28
d_gene: TRBD1
abundance: NA
j_gene: TRBJ2-7

CDR3aa: CASSPGTGRNEQYF
CDR3nt: TGTGCCAGCAGCCCCGGGACAGGGAGGAACGAGCAGTACTTC
v_gene: TRBV28
d_gene: TRBD1
abundance: NA
j_gene: TRBJ2-7

CDR3aa: CASSRLPGGGDNEQFF
CDR3nt: TGCGCCAGCAGCCGACTCCCGGGGGGCGGTGACAATGAGCAGTTCTTC
v_gene: TRBV4-3
d_gene: NA
abundance: NA
j_gene: TRBJ2-1

CDR3aa: CASGLSPSGRANEQFF
CDR3nt: TGTGCTAGTGGTTTGAGTCCTAGCGGGAGGGCCAATGAGCAGTTCTTC
v_gene: TRBV12-5
d_gene: TRBD2
abundance: NA
j_gene: TRBJ2-1

CDR3aa: CASSLTLTGTGAFQYF
CDR3nt: TGCGCCAGCAGCTTAACCCTCACCGGGACAGGGGCCTTCCAGTACTTC
v_gene: TRBV5-1
d_gene: TRBD1
abundance: NA
j_gene: TRBJ2-7

CDR3aa: CASSQDLGGAFF
CDR3nt: TGTGCCAGCAGCCAAGATTTAGGGGGAGCTTTCTTT
v_gene: TRBV3-1/TRBV3-2
d_gene: NA
abundance: NA
j_gene: TRBJ1-1

CDR3aa: CASSLAAGGVGTEAFF
CDR3nt: TGTGCCAGCAGCTTAGCGGCAGGGGGAGTTGGCACTGAAGCTTTCTTT
v_gene: TRBV7-2
d_gene: TRBD1
abundance: NA
j_gene: TRBJ1-1

CDR3aa: CASSALAGATDTQYF
CDR3nt: TGTGCCAGCTCTGCACTAGCGGGGGCCACAGATACGCAGTATTTT
v_gene: TRBV7-3
d_gene: TRBD2
abundance: NA
j_gene: TRBJ2-3

CDR3aa: CASRPGTSGRALGEQFF
CDR3nt: TGTGCCAGCAGACCCGGGACTAGCGGGAGGGCCCTCGGTGAGCAGTTCTTC
v_gene: TRBV28
d_gene: TRBD2
abundance: NA
j_gene: TRBJ2-1

CDR3aa: CAWRSAGAGEQYF
CDR3nt: TGTGCCTGGAGATCAGCGGGGGCTGGCGAGCAGTACTTC
v_gene: TRBV30
d_gene: TRBD2
abundance: NA
j_gene: TRBJ2-7

CDR3aa: CASTKGQGTVDGYTF
CDR3nt: TGTGCCAGCACCAAAGGACAGGGAACCGTGGATGGCTACACCTTC
v_gene: TRBV2
d_gene: TRBD1
abundance: NA
j_gene: TRBJ1-2

CDR3aa: CASSVDVGGREQFF
CDR3nt: TGCGCCAGCAGTGTCGATGTGGGGGGGCGTGAGCAGTTCTTC
v_gene: TRBV10-2
d_gene: NA
abundance: NA
j_gene: TRBJ2-1

CDR3aa: CASSVGQAHYEQYF
CDR3nt: TGTGCCAGTAGTGTCGGTCAAGCGCACTACGAGCAGTACTTC
v_gene: TRBV19
d_gene: NA
abundance: once
j_gene: TRBJ2-7

CDR3aa: CASSFRRDRAWNEQFF
CDR3nt: TGTGCCAGCAGTTTCCGACGGGACAGGGCTTGGAATGAGCAGTTCTTC
v_gene: TRBV27
d_gene: TRBD1
abundance: NA
j_gene: TRBJ2-1

CDR3aa: CASRRGGVNTEAFF
CDR3nt: TGCGCCAGCCGCCGGGGCGGGGTGAACACTGAAGCTTTCTTT
v_gene: TRBV5-1
d_gene: NA
abundance: NA
j_gene: TRBJ1-1

CDR3aa: CASSYSRAANTEAFF
CDR3nt: TGTGCCAGCAGTTACTCGAGGGCGGCGAACACTGAAGCTTTCTTT
v_gene: TRBV6-5
d_gene: NA
abundance: once
j_gene: TRBJ1-1

CDR3aa: CASTSFPSRYGYTF
CDR3nt: TGTGCCAGCACCTCCTTTCCCTCGCGCTATGGCTACACCTTC
v_gene: TRBV6-5
d_gene: NA
abundance: NA
j_gene: TRBJ1-2

CDR3aa: CASSDQGAGELFF
CDR3nt: TGTGCCAGCAGTGATCAGGGTGCCGGGGAGCTGTTTTTT
v_gene: TRBV25-1
d_gene: NA
abundance: NA
j_gene: TRBJ2-2

CDR3aa: CASSQGLRDTQYF
CDR3nt: TGTGCCAGCAGCCAAGGCCTGCGGGATACGCAGTATTTT
v_gene: TRBV4-2
d_gene: NA
abundance: NA
j_gene: TRBJ2-3

CDR3aa: CASSPNGYGYTF
CDR3nt: TGTGCCAGCAGCCCGAACGGCTATGGCTACACCTTC
v_gene: TRBV7-2
d_gene: NA
abundance: NA
j_gene: TRBJ1-2

CDR3aa: CALERGGNTEAFF
CDR3nt: TGTGCCCTTGAACGGGGGGGGAACACTGAAGCTTTCTTT
v_gene: TRBV30
d_gene: NA
abundance: few
j_gene: TRBJ1-1

CDR3aa: CASSYAGGVNGYTF
CDR3nt: TGTGCCAGCAGTTACGCAGGGGGCGTTAATGGCTACACCTTC
v_gene: TRBV27
d_gene: TRBD1
abundance: once
j_gene: TRBJ1-2

CDR3aa: CASSIGTSGKGTYEQYF
CDR3nt: TGTGCCAGCAGCATCGGGACTAGCGGGAAGGGAACCTACGAGCAGTACTTC
v_gene: TRBV5-4
d_gene: TRBD2
abundance: few
j_gene: TRBJ2-7

CDR3aa: CASSFWGGSGTGRYNEQFF
CDR3nt: TGTGCCAGCAGCTTTTGGGGAGGCTCCGGGACAGGGAGGTACAATGAGCAGTTCTTC
v_gene: TRBV14
d_gene: TRBD1
abundance: once
j_gene: TRBJ2-1

CDR3aa: CATSDSSGQGLTGELFF
CDR3nt: TGTGCCACCAGTGATTCCTCGGGACAGGGATTAACCGGGGAGCTGTTTTTT
v_gene: TRBV24-1
d_gene: TRBD1
abundance: NA
j_gene: TRBJ2-2

CDR3aa: CASSVGGGTAGYTF
CDR3nt: TGTGCCAGCAGCGTAGGAGGCGGGACAGCTGGCTACACCTTC
v_gene: TRBV9
d_gene: TRBD1
abundance: NA
j_gene: TRBJ1-2

CDR3aa: CAWSGADSAYGYTF
CDR3nt: TGTGCCTGGAGTGGAGCGGACAGCGCGTATGGCTACACCTTC
v_gene: TRBV30
d_gene: NA
abundance: NA
j_gene: TRBJ1-2

CDR3aa: CASSLDPRASGGETQYF
CDR3nt: TGTGCCAGCAGCTTAGACCCCAGGGCTAGCGGGGGAGAGACCCAGTACTTC
v_gene: TRBV7-2
d_gene: TRBD2
abundance: NA
j_gene: TRBJ2-5

CDR3aa: CASSFRTSGGYNEQFF
CDR3nt: TGTGCCAGCAGCTTCAGGACTAGCGGGGGGTACAATGAGCAGTTCTTC
v_gene: TRBV5-4
d_gene: TRBD2
abundance: NA
j_gene: TRBJ2-1

CDR3aa: CASSAHRDSYLNEKLFF
CDR3nt: TGTGCCAGCAGTGCGCACCGGGACAGCTACCTTAATGAAAAACTGTTTTTT
v_gene: TRBV27
d_gene: TRBD1
abundance: NA
j_gene: TRBJ1-4

CDR3aa: CASSPLESGANVLTF
CDR3nt: TGTGCCAGCAGTCCCCTTGAGTCTGGGGCCAACGTCCTGACTTTC
v_gene: TRBV6-2/TRBV6-3
d_gene: NA
abundance: NA
j_gene: TRBJ2-6

CDR3aa: CASTHRTNTGELFF
CDR3nt: TGTGCCAGCACCCATCGTACAAACACCGGGGAGCTGTTTTTT
v_gene: TRBV6-5
d_gene: NA
abundance: NA
j_gene: TRBJ2-2

CDR3aa: CASSPGEGYYGYTF
CDR3nt: TGTGCCAGTAGTCCCGGGGAGGGCTACTATGGCTACACCTTC
v_gene: TRBV19
d_gene: NA
abundance: NA
j_gene: TRBJ1-2

CDR3aa: CASSPPDRNYGYTF
CDR3nt: TGTGCCAGCAGCCCGCCCGACAGAAACTATGGCTACACCTTC
v_gene: TRBV14
d_gene: NA
abundance: NA
j_gene: TRBJ1-2

CDR3aa: CASSFSDSLSSGNTIYF
CDR3nt: TGTGCCAGCAGCTTTTCCGACAGCCTTAGCTCTGGAAACACCATATATTTT
v_gene: TRBV7-2
d_gene: NA
abundance: NA
j_gene: TRBJ1-3

CDR3aa: CASSQEAGLGDTQYF
CDR3nt: TGTGCCAGCAGCCAAGAGGCGGGTTTGGGGGATACGCAGTATTTT
v_gene: TRBV4-2
d_gene: NA
abundance: NA
j_gene: TRBJ2-3

CDR3aa: CASSPGQGAGEQYF
CDR3nt: TGTGCCAGCAGTCCCGGACAGGGGGCAGGGGAGCAGTACTTC
v_gene: TRBV27
d_gene: TRBD1
abundance: NA
j_gene: TRBJ2-7

CDR3aa: CASSQDPYSPSSYNSPLHF
CDR3nt: TGCGCCAGCAGCCAAGATCCCTACAGTCCGAGCTCCTATAATTCACCCCTCCACTTT
v_gene: TRBV4-3
d_gene: NA
abundance: NA
j_gene: TRBJ1-6

CDR3aa: CASSFGLAGVNTGELFF
CDR3nt: TGTGCCAGCAGTTTTGGATTGGCGGGAGTGAACACCGGGGAGCTGTTTTTT
v_gene: TRBV27
d_gene: TRBD2
abundance: NA
j_gene: TRBJ2-2

CDR3aa: CASSLLAAEQFF
CDR3nt: TGTGCCAGCAGCTTACTAGCGGCAGAGCAGTTCTTC
v_gene: TRBV28
d_gene: TRBD2
abundance: NA
j_gene: TRBJ2-1

CDR3aa: CATSRDWSSRGAFF
CDR3nt: TGTGCCACCAGCAGAGACTGGTCCTCACGAGGAGCTTTCTTT
v_gene: TRBV15
d_gene: NA
abundance: NA
j_gene: TRBJ1-1

CDR3aa: CASQGGASNEKLFF
CDR3nt: TGTGCCAGCCAAGGGGGAGCCTCTAATGAAAAACTGTTTTTT
v_gene: TRBV19
d_gene: NA
abundance: NA
j_gene: TRBJ1-4

CDR3aa: CASSYDIVEAFF
CDR3nt: TGTGCCAGCAGTTACGACATCGTTGAAGCTTTCTTT
v_gene: TRBV6-6
d_gene: NA
abundance: once
j_gene: TRBJ1-1

CDR3aa: CASSISRDVGKLFF
CDR3nt: TGTGCCAGTAGTATATCCCGGGATGTCGGAAAACTGTTTTTT
v_gene: TRBV19
d_gene: NA
abundance: NA
j_gene: TRBJ1-4

CDR3aa: CASRDRGGGTEAFF
CDR3nt: TGTGCCAGCAGAGACAGGGGAGGCGGCACTGAAGCTTTCTTT
v_gene: TRBV2
d_gene: TRBD1
abundance: NA
j_gene: TRBJ1-1